This T cell receptor (beta chain) derives from a study of identical twins. Overall study findings and caveats: Clonotypes of the beta chain that were abundant in cord blood carried fewer insertions (memory repertoires showed none). Models underestimated out-of-frame TCR alpha sharing in monozygotic twins.

This CDR3 spans 15 amino acids. Germline assignment: CDR1 LGHNA and CDR2 YNFKEQ. Between the trimmed V and J ends, which lost 1 base and 5 bases, there was a span of 11 bases. A universal primer site came from template switching; cDNA carried unique molecular identifiers. From the 5' RACE reads, TCRdb called clonotypes with MiXCR, one entry per CDR3 protein. The sample consists of roughly 230,000 distinct CDR3 sequences, around 8.3% of them appearing once. The table lists this clonotype with many counts. What it recognizes is unknown. A further study also used this sample, focusing on yellow fever vaccine responses in identical twins.

Sequences were obtained from CD8+ T cells sorted from blood. The sequence was obtained from a woman in her late teens or twenties in good health. The rearrangement links TRBV4-2 to TRBJ2-2; TRBD1 is a possible D gene (6 bases). The CDR3 nucleotides are TGTGCCAGCAGCCAAGCGTCAGGGGAAACCGGGGAGCTGTTTTTT. Encoded protein: CASSQASGETGELFF.